This TCR beta chain appears in the sequencing data of a study of cytomegalovirus exposure and HLA in healthy donors. With regard to this clone: Its antigen is undetermined.

The table came from immunoSEQ multiplex PCR; TCRdb's copy has only in-frame clones and leaves some out. The sample consists of some 150,000 clones, 89% of them appearing once. Notes on the study in general: Cytomegalovirus-associated TCR beta chains were listed, numbering 164. The TCR clusters that emerged in the first cohort tended, a later analysis found, to co-occur in the approximately 110 validation repertoires.

Germline loops: CDR1 MGHRA, CDR2 YSYEKL. Trimming took 2 bases from V and 5 from J; bases not matched to a gene: 10. The CDR3 totals 17 residues. Material: PBMCs. This clonotype was obtained from a woman under 30 in good health and CMV-seropositive. This chain joins TRBV4-1 and TRBJ2-5; 11 bases are a match to TRBD1. CDR3 in DNA: TGCGCCAGCAGCCAACGTGTGTGGACAGGGGGCGAGGAGACCCAGTACTTC. Translation: CASSQRVWTGGEETQYF.